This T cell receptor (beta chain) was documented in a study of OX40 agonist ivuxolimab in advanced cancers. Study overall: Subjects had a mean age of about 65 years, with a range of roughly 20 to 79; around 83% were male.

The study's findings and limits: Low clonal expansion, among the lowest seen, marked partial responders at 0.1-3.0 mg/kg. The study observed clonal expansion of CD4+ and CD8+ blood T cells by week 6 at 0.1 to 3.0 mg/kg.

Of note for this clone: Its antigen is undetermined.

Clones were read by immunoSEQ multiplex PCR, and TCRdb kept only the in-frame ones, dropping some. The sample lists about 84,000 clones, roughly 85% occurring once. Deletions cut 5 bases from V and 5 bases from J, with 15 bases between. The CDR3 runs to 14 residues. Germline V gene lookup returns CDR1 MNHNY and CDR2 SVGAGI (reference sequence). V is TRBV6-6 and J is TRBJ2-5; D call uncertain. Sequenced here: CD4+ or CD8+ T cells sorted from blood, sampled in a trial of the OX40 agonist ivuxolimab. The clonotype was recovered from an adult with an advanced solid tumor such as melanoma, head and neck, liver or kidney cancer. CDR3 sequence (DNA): TGTGCCAGCAGTGCGGTTGGGATTCGGGAGACCCAGTACTTC. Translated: CASSAVGIRETQYF.